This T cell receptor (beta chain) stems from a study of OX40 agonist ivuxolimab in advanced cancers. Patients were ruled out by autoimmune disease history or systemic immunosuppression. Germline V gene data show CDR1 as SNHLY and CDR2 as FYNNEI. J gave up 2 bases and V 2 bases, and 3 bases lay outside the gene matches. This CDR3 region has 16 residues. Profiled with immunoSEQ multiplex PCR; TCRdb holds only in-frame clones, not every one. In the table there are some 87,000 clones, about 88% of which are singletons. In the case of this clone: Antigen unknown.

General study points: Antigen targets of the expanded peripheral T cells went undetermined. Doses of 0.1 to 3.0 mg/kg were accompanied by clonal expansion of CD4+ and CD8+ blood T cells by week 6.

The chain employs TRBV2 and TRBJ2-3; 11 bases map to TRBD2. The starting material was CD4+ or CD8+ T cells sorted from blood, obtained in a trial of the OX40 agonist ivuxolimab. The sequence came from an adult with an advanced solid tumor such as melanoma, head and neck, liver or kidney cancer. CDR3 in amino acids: CASSERTSGFTDTQYF. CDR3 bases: TGTGCCAGCAGTGAAAGGACTAGCGGGTTCACAGATACGCAGTATTTT.